This T cell receptor (beta chain) was captured by sequencing in a study of blood T cell repertoires in COVID-19. Study information: In each case, the material was cDNA or gDNA derived from T cells, B-cell-depleted T cells, or PBMCs.

Per germline, CDR1 SGDLS and CDR2 YYNGEE. The length of the CDR3 is 12 residues. V shed 4 bases and J shed 7 bases, with 12 bases lying between them. Per the authors' pipeline: Amplifying reference gene primers gave estimates of nucleated cell counts. Assay: immunoSEQ multiplex PCR; the TCRdb copy retains only in-frame clones and omits some. The V and J calls and clone size were taken over from that table, and D and trimming were inferred from the DNA. The table has some 170,000 clones, 75% to 85% seen once; the top ten hold roughly 6%. Membership in each cohort depended on participant-reported clinical history. Symptom resolution, clearance, or two negative PCRs marked donors in Cohort 3 as recovered.

Sequencing was done on a sample of PBMCs or T cells enriched from blood (not recorded which). This sequence originates from a man aged 35-49 years who had recovered from COVID-19. This chain connects TRBV9 to TRBJ2-7; weak D call: TRBD1 (6 bases). The CDR3 region is CASSPLRGEQYF. The CDR3 DNA follows: TGTGCCAGCAGCCCCCTCAGGGGAGAGCAGTACTTC.